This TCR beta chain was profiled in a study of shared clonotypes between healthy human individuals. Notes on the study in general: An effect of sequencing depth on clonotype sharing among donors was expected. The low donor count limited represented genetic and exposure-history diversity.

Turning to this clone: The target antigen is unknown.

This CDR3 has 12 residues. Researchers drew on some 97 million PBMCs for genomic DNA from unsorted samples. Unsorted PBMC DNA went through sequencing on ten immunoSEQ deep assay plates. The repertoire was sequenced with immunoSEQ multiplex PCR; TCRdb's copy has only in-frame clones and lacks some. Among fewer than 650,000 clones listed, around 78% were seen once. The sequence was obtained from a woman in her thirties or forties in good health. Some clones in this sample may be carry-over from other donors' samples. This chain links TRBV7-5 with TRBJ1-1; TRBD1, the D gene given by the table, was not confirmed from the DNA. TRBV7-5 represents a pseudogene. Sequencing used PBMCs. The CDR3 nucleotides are TGTGTCATAGGACACATAAACACTGAAGCTTTCTTT. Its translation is CVIGHINTEAFF.